Below are 30 T cell receptor beta chains sequenced from a single sample in a study of shared clonotypes between healthy human individuals. The protocol was immunoSEQ multiplex PCR, while the TCRdb copy is restricted to in-frame clones and leaves out a portion. This sample has about a million clones, with 70% to 85% found just once. The sequenced sample consisted of memory CD4+ T cells from PBMCs. Subset defined: CD45RA-negative fraction. Every receptor here comes from a man younger than 35 in good health. Some clones in this sample may be carry-over from other donors' samples.

This clone was seen ten or more times. The CDR3 nucleotides are TGCGCCAGCATCGCTAGCGGGAGGAGCTACGAGCAGTACTTC. Protein product: CASIASGRSYEQYF. This chain links TRBV10-1 with TRBJ2-7, with 11 bases lining up with TRBD2. The ends lost 7 bases at V and 3 bases at J; junction bases unmatched: 5. This CDR3 region has 14 residues. The germline V gene encodes CDR1 WNHNN and CDR2 SYGVQD (reference sequence).

The V and J genes are TRBV29-1 and TRBJ2-1, with D unclear. There are 13 residues in the CDR3. CDR1 SQVTM and CDR2 ANQGSEA come from the germline V gene. V was shortened by 3 bases and J by 3 bases, with 9 bases between the two germline ends. CDR3 amino acids: CSVDGQFYNEQFF. Written as DNA, the CDR3 is TGCAGCGTTGATGGCCAATTCTACAATGAGCAGTTCTTC.

The chain employs TRBV11-3 and TRBJ2-5, with D perhaps matching TRBD1 (5 bases). The CDR3 contains 15 residues. Germline CDR1 SGHNT, CDR2 YENEEA. V dropped 2 bases and J dropped 1 base, with 11 bases sitting between them. The CDR3 DNA is TGTGCCAGCAGCTTACGGCAGGGTGGCCAAGAGACCCAGTACTTC. Protein: CASSLRQGGQETQYF. Filled out from reference TRBV11-3 and TRBJ2-5, the complete variable domain reads EAGVVQSPRYKIIEKKQPVAFWCNPISGHNTLYWYLQNLGQGPELLIRYENEEAVDDSQLPKDRFSAERLKGVDSTLKIQPAELGDSAVYLCASSLRQGGQETQYFGPGTRLLVL.

The J gene is TRBJ1-1, the V gene TRBV7-2; D call uncertain. Germline CDR1 is SGHTA and CDR2 is FQGNSA. Trimming removed 5 bases at V and 2 bases at J, with 6 bases between. The CDR3 runs to 12 residues. CDR3 DNA sequence: TGTGCCAGCAGCCGCGATAACACTGAAGCTTTCTTT. It is translated as CASSRDNTEAFF.

This chain uses TRBV4-2 with TRBJ1-4, with 8 bases aligning to TRBD1. CDR1 and CDR2 from the germline V gene are LGHNA and YNFKEQ. With 3 bases clipped from V and 5 bases from J, the junction kept 11 bases outside the gene matches. The CDR3 is 17 residues long. Written as DNA, the CDR3 is TGTGCCAGCAGCCAGGATCCCGCCGGGGACAGGAATGAAAAACTGTTTTTT. Translation: CASSQDPAGDRNEKLFF.

The V and J genes are TRBV25-1 and TRBJ1-4; TRBD1 matches 10 bases. With 4 bases clipped from V and 8 bases from J, the junction kept 7 bases outside the gene matches. Germline V gives CDR1 MGHDK, CDR2 SYGVNS. The CDR3 consists of 15 residues. In DNA, the CDR3 is TGTGCCAGCAGTGCGACCGGGACAGGGGACGAAAAACTGTTTTTT. Its protein is CASSATGTGDEKLFF.

The V call is TRBV7-3, the J call TRBJ2-3; maybe TRBD2 (6 bases). The CDR3 has 16 amino acids. The ends were cut back, 0 bases at V and 8 bases at J, with 18 bases in the middle. CDR1 and CDR2 (germline): SGHTA, FQGTGA. The CDR3 here is CASSLTGGMGLGTQYF. The CDR3 bases are TGTGCCAGCAGCTTAACTGGCGGGATGGGACTCGGTACGCAGTATTTT.

The V call is TRBV28, the J call TRBJ1-4, with a tentative D call TRBD1 (5 bases). V lost 3 bases to trimming and J lost 3 bases, with 8 bases between them. The CDR3 runs 14 residues. Germline loops: CDR1 MDHEN, CDR2 SYDVKM. CDR3 DNA: TGTGCCAGCAGTTTTAGGGGTCCTAATGAAAAACTGTTTTTT. This encodes CASSFRGPNEKLFF.

The chain combines TRBV7-3 with TRBJ2-1, with 15 nucleotides matching TRBD2. Germline CDR1 SGHTA, CDR2 FQGTGA. The CDR3 contains 15 residues. V shed 3 bases and J 7 bases; nucleotides not matched to a gene: 1. CDR3 coding DNA: TGTGCCAGCAGCTTGGGGACTAGCGGGAGGAATGAGCAGTTCTTC. This encodes CASSLGTSGRNEQFF.

The chain couples TRBV6-6 to TRBJ2-7, with D possibly TRBD1 on 7 matching bases. CDR3 length equals 15 residues. Trimming removed 2 bases from V and 5 bases from J, with 16 bases in between. Germline V gene lookup returns CDR1 MNHNY and CDR2 SVGAGI (reference sequence). The chain's CDR3 is CASSYLSGGYHEQYF. CDR3 coding DNA: TGTGCCAGCAGTTACCTATCAGGGGGGTACCACGAGCAGTACTTC.

This clone was counted once. The V call is TRBV6-5, the J call TRBJ1-1, with D tentatively TRBD1 (5 bases). This CDR3 spans 16 amino acids. Trimming cost V 4 bases and J 0 bases, with 15 bases left between them. The germline V gene encodes CDR1 MNHEY and CDR2 SVGAGI. CDR3 in amino acids: CASSFSAAGLNTEAFF. CDR3 nucleotide sequence: TGTGCCAGCAGTTTCTCCGCGGCAGGGCTGAACACTGAAGCTTTCTTT.

The V and J genes are TRBV5-4 and TRBJ2-3; no firm D call. Germline loops: CDR1 SGHNT, CDR2 YYREEE (reference sequence). Trimming pared 4 bases from V and 5 bases from J, leaving 11 bases between. The CDR3 contains 13 residues. CDR3 nucleotide sequence: TGTGCCAGCAGCGTTGAGCCTCAAGATACGCAGTATTTT. Protein: CASSVEPQDTQYF.

The genes are TRBV18 and TRBJ2-5, with D perhaps TRBD1 or TRBD2 (5 bases each). Looked up from germline, CDR1 is KGHSH and CDR2 is LQKENI. Trimming removed 2 bases at V and 4 bases at J, with 11 bases between. CDR3 size: 14 residues. The CDR3 bases are TGTGCCAGCTCACCAGTGGGGGAACGAGAGACCCAGTACTTC. This sequence encodes CASSPVGERETQYF.

V and J are TRBV25-1 and TRBJ2-7; D possibly corresponds to TRBD2 (5 bases). The germline V and J ends were trimmed by 3 bases and 4 bases, with 7 bases remaining between them. From germline, CDR1 is MGHDK and CDR2 SYGVNS. The CDR3 length is 12 residues. CDR3 sequence reads: CASSDGVYEQYF. The CDR3 DNA sequence: TGTGCCAGCAGTGACGGGGTATACGAGCAGTACTTC.

The gene calls are TRBV7-2 and TRBJ2-1, with D maybe TRBD2 (5 bases). The CDR3 is made up of 14 amino acids. The germline gives CDR1 SGHTA, CDR2 FQGNSA. With 3 bases removed from V and 3 bases from J, the gap between germline ends came to 9 bases. CDR3 region: CASSLDSYYNEQFF. The CDR3 DNA sequence: TGTGCCAGCAGCTTGGACTCGTACTACAATGAGCAGTTCTTC.

Details on this clone: The sample carries other DNA sequences with the same CDR3. The V gene is TRBV2, the J gene TRBJ2-7, with D perhaps matching TRBD2 (6 bases). Germline V gene data show CDR1 as SNHLY and CDR2 as FYNNEI. This CDR3 contains 12 residues. V lost 6 bases to trimming and J lost 4 bases, with 10 bases between them. DNA of the CDR3: TGTGCCAGCAGGGAGGGGCGGTACGAGCAGTACTTC. It is translated as CASREGRYEQYF.

Comment on this clone: Additional DNA sequences in this sample encode the identical CDR3. The chain has TRBV7-3 and TRBJ2-1, with D uncertain. The CDR3 is 12 amino acids. Looked up from germline, CDR1 is SGHTA and CDR2 is FQGTGA. The V gene lost 2 bases and the J gene lost 6 bases, with 5 bases spanning the gap. CDR3: CASSLDSNEQFF. The CDR3 DNA reads as TGTGCCAGCAGCTTAGATTCCAATGAGCAGTTCTTC.

This sequence joins TRBV5-1 and TRBJ2-5; D may be TRBD1 or TRBD2 (5 bases each). CDR3 length: 14 amino acids. V lost 4 bases to trimming and J lost 1 base, with 11 bases between them. Germline CDR1 and CDR2: SGHRS and YFSETQ. Written as DNA, the CDR3 is TGCGCCAGCAGCCCGGGGACCTTCCAAGAGACCCAGTACTTC. Translated, it gives CASSPGTFQETQYF.

The chain has TRBV29-1 and TRBJ2-3; D may be TRBD1 or TRBD2 (5 bases each). V was clipped by 4 bases and J by 2 bases, with 10 bases between them. Germline loops: CDR1 SQVTM, CDR2 ANQGSEA. This CDR3 has 13 amino acids. The CDR3 DNA follows: TGCAGCGTTGGGGGACCTTACACAGATACGCAGTATTTT. Protein product: CSVGGPYTDTQYF.

The genes are TRBV10-1 and TRBJ2-3; the D is unclear. Germline lookup yields CDR1 WNHNN and CDR2 SYGVQD (reference sequence). This CDR3 has 13 residues. The ends were cut back, 5 bases at V and 0 bases at J, with 6 bases in the middle. CDR3 nucleotides: TGCGCCAGCAGTCAAGGAAGCACAGATACGCAGTATTTT. Translation gives CASSQGSTDTQYF.

This chain connects TRBV6-1 to TRBJ1-4; D remains unclear. The V and J ends lost 5 bases and 8 bases respectively, with 18 bases between them. The length of the CDR3 is 15 residues. CDR1 and CDR2 (germline): MNHNS, SASEGT. This chain's CDR3 is CASSHPTVSGEKLFF. In DNA, the CDR3 is TGTGCCAGCAGTCACCCTACCGTCAGCGGAGAAAAACTGTTTTTT.

The genes are TRBV4-2 and TRBJ2-3; 8 positions agree with TRBD2. Germline V gene sequence: CDR1 LGHNA, CDR2 YNFKEQ. The CDR3 consists of 15 residues. Trimming removed 4 bases from V and 0 bases from J; junction bases left unmatched: 3. CDR3 nucleotides: TGTGCCAGCAGCCCAGCGGGAGTGAGCACAGATACGCAGTATTTT. Translating gives CASSPAGVSTDTQYF.

V is TRBV30 and J is TRBJ1-3; D possibly corresponds to TRBD1 (6 bases). The CDR3 loop spans 14 amino acids. CDR1 and CDR2 from the germline V gene are GTSNPN and SVGIG (reference sequence). Trimming left V 6 bases short and J 0 bases short, with 12 bases between. DNA for the CDR3: TGTGCCTGCTCAGGGGACCACTCTGGAAACACCATATATTTT. Protein product: CACSGDHSGNTIYF.

The CDR3 spells CASSDGLAGREDTQYF. The CDR3, as DNA: TGTGCCAGCAGTGACGGCCTAGCGGGACGGGAAGATACGCAGTATTTT. The genes are TRBV2 and TRBJ2-3; 9 positions agree with TRBD2. This CDR3 contains 16 residues. Unmatched junction bases numbered 9, after V lost 3 bases and J lost 5 bases. CDR1 and CDR2 from the germline V gene are SNHLY and FYNNEI.

This chain links TRBV2 with TRBJ2-2, with 11 bases aligning to TRBD1. The CDR3 totals 14 residues. The germline gives CDR1 SNHLY, CDR2 FYNNEI. V shed 8 bases and J 5 bases; nucleotides not matched to a gene: 4. The CDR3 DNA is TGTGCCAGCGCCGGGACAGGGGGGACCGGGGAGCTGTTTTTT. Its translation is CASAGTGGTGELFF.

The chain uses TRBV7-2 and TRBJ2-3; D perhaps matches TRBD2 (6 bases). This CDR3 is built from 15 residues. The germline V gene has CDR1 SGHTA and CDR2 FQGNSA. The V and J ends lost 0 bases and 5 bases respectively, with 12 bases between them. The CDR3 here is CASSLAGQGGDTQYF. In nucleotides, the CDR3 is TGTGCCAGCAGCTTAGCGGGGCAGGGAGGAGATACGCAGTATTTT.

The chain combines TRBV28 with TRBJ2-2, with 10 nucleotides matching TRBD2. The V and J ends lost 5 bases and 6 bases, in that order; junction bases with no gene match: 3. The CDR3 is made up of 14 amino acids. From germline, CDR1 is MDHEN and CDR2 SYDVKM. CDR3 residues: CASSVAGGAGELFF. The CDR3, as DNA: TGTGCCAGCAGTGTAGCGGGAGGAGCCGGGGAGCTGTTTTTT. The variable domain in full, completed from reference TRBV28 and TRBJ2-2, reads DVKVTQSSRYLVKRTGEKVFLECVQDMDHENMFWYRQDPGLGLRLIYFSYDVKMKEKGDIPEGYSVSREKKERFSLILESASTNQTSMYLCASSVAGGAGELFFGEGSRLTVL.

The chain joins TRBV27 to TRBJ1-4, with D tentatively TRBD1 (5 bases). Per germline, CDR1 MNHEY and CDR2 SMNVEV (reference sequence). The length of the CDR3 is 14 residues. V dropped 4 bases and J dropped 5 bases, with 11 bases sitting between them. The CDR3 sequence: CASSSGRLNEKLFF. As DNA, the CDR3 is TGTGCCAGCAGTTCGGGACGTCTAAATGAAAAACTGTTTTTT.

This rearrangement joins TRBV4-2 to TRBJ1-5; D is unclear. This CDR3 comprises 16 residues. Germline V lookup: CDR1 LGHNA, CDR2 YNFKEQ. The V gene lost 0 bases and the J gene lost 2 bases, with 11 bases spanning the gap. The CDR3 DNA reads TGTGCCAGCAGCCAAGAAATTTCCGGGGGCAATCAGCCCCAGCATTTT. Its translation is CASSQEISGGNQPQHF.

A note on this clone: The sample carries other DNA sequences with the same CDR3. V and J are TRBV19 and TRBJ2-1; 7 bases match TRBD2. The germline gives CDR1 LNHDA, CDR2 SQIVND (reference sequence). The CDR3 loop spans 15 amino acids. Trimming at V came to 3 bases and at J to 2 bases, leaving 4 bases not matched to a gene. Here the CDR3 DNA reads TGTGCCAGTAGTATTGGGCTAGCGGCCTACAATGAGCAGTTCTTC. This gives the protein CASSIGLAAYNEQFF.